Below are 13 T cell receptor beta chains sequenced from a single sample in a study of regulatory T cells in long-lasting Graves disease. Time point given: newly diagnosed GD, antithyroid drugs for less than 3 months. PBMCs were the source of the RNA used for TCR sequencing. Investigators prepared the TCR beta libraries by applying iRepertoire HTBI primers and Arm-PCR of CDR3 regions. TCRdb reprocessed the multiplex PCR reads with MiXCR, giving one entry per CDR3 protein. This table has about 420,000 distinct CDR3 sequences, 16% appearing once. These data were also reused for a study on T cells in Graves' hyperthyroidism and ophthalmopathy.

Sequencing used peripheral blood mononuclear cells (PBMCs), obtained at new diagnosis, from a patient treated with antithyroid drugs. All receptors come from a woman younger than 35 with Graves disease.

Notes on this clonotype: Being one base from a much bigger clone, this may be a read error. The V and J genes are TRBV6-2 or TRBV6-3 and TRBJ2-3; TRBD1 matches 8 bases. Germline V lookup: CDR1 MNHEY, CDR2 SVGEGT. The CDR3 spans 14 residues. This chain's CDR3 is CTSSFSTGGDTQYF. The CDR3 nucleotides read TGTACCAGCAGTTTCAGTACAGGGGGAGATACGCAGTATTTT.

There are a few counts of this clonotype. The chain employs TRBV4-1 and TRBJ1-2; 9 bases fit TRBD1. With V trimmed by 0 bases and J by 2 bases, 7 bases remained unmatched. The CDR3 has 17 residues. Germline V gene lookup returns CDR1 MGHRA and CDR2 YSYEKL. The CDR3 DNA follows: TGCGCCAGCAGCCAAGAGCAAAACAGGGGGCCAAACTATGGCTACACCTTC. It yields the protein CASSQEQNRGPNYGYTF.

This clonotype was detected ten times or more. V and J are TRBV28 and TRBJ2-6, with no clear D. The CDR3 length is 15 residues. V was pared by 3 bases and J by 0 bases, with 6 bases between. CDR1 and CDR2 (germline): MDHEN, SYDVKM. The CDR3 spells CASSFTNSGANVLTF. The CDR3 DNA follows: TGTGCCAGCAGTTTCACAAACTCTGGGGCCAACGTCCTGACTTTC.

The sample holds many counts of this clonotype. This rearrangement joins TRBV28 to TRBJ1-4, with 8 bases fitting TRBD1. The length of the CDR3 is 15 residues. Germline trimming cut 6 bases from V and 8 bases from J; bases unmatched to any gene: 11. The germline V gene has CDR1 MDHEN and CDR2 SYDVKM. CDR3 DNA sequence: TGTGCCAGCAGCCCAGGACAGGGAGGGCTAGAAAAACTGTTTTTT. Translating gives CASSPGQGGLEKLFF.

This clonotype turned up a few times. The J gene is TRBJ1-1, the V gene TRBV5-6; maybe TRBD1 (5 bases). The CDR3 covers 15 residues. Trimming took off 4 bases at V and 7 bases at J, with 20 bases between the two ends. CDR1 and CDR2 from the germline V gene are SGHDT and YYEEEE. The CDR3, as DNA: TGTGCCAGCAGCGGAGAGCTGGACACCGGTTTTGAAGCTTTCTTT. It encodes CASSGELDTGFEAFF.

The rearrangement links TRBV12-3 or TRBV12-4 to TRBJ1-2; D is ambiguous. V gave up 3 bases and J gave up 4 bases, with 6 bases separating them. This CDR3 spans 12 amino acids. This CDR3 reads CASSFSIYGYTF. The CDR3, as DNA: TGTGCCAGCAGTTTTTCGATCTATGGCTACACCTTC.

This clonotype has a count of ten or more. The chain couples TRBV30 to TRBJ2-2; the match to TRBD2 covers 9 bases. With V trimmed by 2 bases and J by 13 bases, 8 bases remained unmatched. The germline V gene encodes CDR1 GTSNPN and CDR2 SVGIG (reference sequence). The CDR3 spans 13 residues. CDR3 DNA: TGTGCCTGGAGTACTCTTAGCGGGAGTCGGCTGTTTTTT. Translating gives CAWSTLSGSRLFF.

This clonotype was recorded many times. The V gene is TRBV7-9, the J gene TRBJ2-3, with 10 bases lining up with TRBD2. V lost 4 bases, J lost 6 bases, and 7 bases stayed unmatched. The CDR3 sequence is 15 residues long. Germline V gene data show CDR1 as SEHNR and CDR2 as FQNEAQ (reference sequence). The CDR3 DNA sequence: TGTGCCAGCAGCTCGCTAGCGGGAGTTAAGGATACGCAGTATTTT. Its translation: CASSSLAGVKDTQYF. The whole variable domain, remainder taken from reference TRBV7-9 and TRBJ2-3, is DTGVSQNPRHKITKRGQNVTFRCDPISEHNRLYWYRQTLGQGPEFLTYFQNEAQLEKSRLLSDRFSAERPKGSFSTLEIQRTEQGDSAMYLCASSSLAGVKDTQYFGPGTRLTVL.

This clonotype was seen more than once but under ten times. A much larger clone is a single base away; this may be a read error. V is TRBV6-1 and J is TRBJ2-7; 7 bases align to TRBD1. The CDR3 spans 15 residues. Germline V gene lookup returns CDR1 MNHNS and CDR2 SASEGT. J was trimmed by 0 bases and V by 8 bases; bases with no gene match: 10. CDR3 bases: TGTGCCAGCGTGGGGACCGGGACAGTCTCCTACGAGCAGTACTTC. This codes for CASVGTGTVSYEQYF.

At least ten counts were recorded for this clonotype. The chain employs TRBV7-2 and TRBJ2-5; 14 nucleotides line up with TRBD2. With 5 bases clipped from V and 6 bases from J, the junction kept 11 bases outside the gene matches. The CDR3 length is 17 residues. CDR1 is SGHTA, CDR2 FQGNSA, per germline. The CDR3 is CASSPTGTSGSLKTQYF. CDR3 nucleotide sequence: TGTGCCAGCAGCCCAACCGGGACTAGCGGGAGTCTTAAGACCCAGTACTTC.

This clonotype has ten or more counts. The rearrangement uses TRBV14 and TRBJ1-2, with no clear D. From germline, CDR1 is SGHDN and CDR2 FVKESK. The CDR3 extends over 13 amino acids. The V end was cut by 4 bases, the J end by 3 bases, with 9 bases between. The CDR3 loop reads CASSPRLDYGYTF. CDR3 in DNA: TGTGCCAGCAGCCCCAGACTCGACTATGGCTACACCTTC.

This clonotype was detected a few times. The chain combines TRBV5-1 with TRBJ2-2; TRBD2 aligns across 7 bases. Germline V CDR1 and CDR2: SGHRS, YFSETQ. Trimming cost V 6 bases and J 4 bases; bases outside gene matches: 15. This CDR3 comprises 17 residues. CDR3 sequence reads: CASTPTLAGDPTGELFF. The DNA for the CDR3 is TGCGCCAGCACCCCCACCTTGGCGGGAGATCCCACCGGGGAGCTGTTTTTT.

This clonotype was observed at least ten times. The chain is built from TRBV5-1 and TRBJ1-2; D perhaps matches TRBD1 (6 bases). The V end was cut by 4 bases, the J end by 2 bases, with 15 bases between. CDR1 and CDR2 (germline): SGHRS, YFSETQ. The length of the CDR3 is 15 residues. The CDR3 nucleotides are TGCGCCAGCAGCCCGAGATTGGACAGCAACTATGGCTACACCTTC. Protein: CASSPRLDSNYGYTF.